These 18 T cell receptor beta chains came from one sample sequenced in a study of response to subunit inactivated influenza vaccine. TCRdb processed the RT-PCR reads anew with MiXCR; each CDR3 protein has one entry. In the table there are about 780,000 distinct CDR3 sequences, under 20% of which are singletons. Sequences were derived from PBMCs from blood, sampled 5 days after vaccination. All receptors derive from a man aged 45 to 65 who received an inactivated influenza vaccine.

At least ten counts were recorded for this clonotype. The rearrangement uses TRBV5-1 and TRBJ1-2; a possible D gene is TRBD1 (6 bases). The germline CDR1 and CDR2 sequences are SGHRS and YFSETQ. Deletions cut 4 bases from V and 4 bases from J, with 20 bases between. The CDR3 contains 16 residues. The CDR3 DNA is TGCGCCAGCAGCGTGTCACCTAACAGGGTCAGCTATGGCTACACCTTC. It is translated as CASSVSPNRVSYGYTF.

This chain joins TRBV12-3 or TRBV12-4 and TRBJ1-5; D is uncertain. This CDR3 has 12 amino acids. V was shortened by 4 bases and J by 9 bases, with 10 bases between the two germline ends. The CDR3 coding sequence is TGTGCCAGCAGTTCCGGCCCTCGGCCCCAGCATTTT. This encodes CASSSGPRPQHF.

In its sample, this clonotype was seen a few times. The chain links TRBV7-2 to TRBJ2-3; TRBD1 matches 9 bases. V was pared by 5 bases and J by 5 bases, with 11 bases of the junction left unmatched. Looked up from germline, CDR1 is SGHTA and CDR2 is FQGNSA. This CDR3 region has 16 residues. CDR3 nucleotides: TGTGCCAGCAGCCTCTACAGGGGGCAGGTGAAAGATACGCAGTATTTT. Amino acids: CASSLYRGQVKDTQYF.

The sample holds many counts of this clonotype. This CDR3 reads CASSYRQGPYEQYF. CDR3 nucleotides: TGTGCCAGCAGTTACCGACAGGGTCCCTACGAGCAGTACTTC. J is TRBJ2-7 and V is TRBV6-5; 7 bases map to TRBD1. This CDR3 spans 14 amino acids. In germline, CDR1 is MNHEY, CDR2 SVGAGI. After removal of 2 bases from V and 2 bases from J, the junction contained 3 bases not matched to a gene.

The gene calls are TRBV7-2 and TRBJ1-1, with D perhaps matching TRBD1 (6 bases). This CDR3 comprises 13 residues. Between the trimmed V and J ends, which lost 5 bases and 5 bases, there was a span of 12 bases. Germline-derived CDR1 and CDR2 are SGHTA and FQGNSA. The CDR3 DNA follows: TGTGCCAGCAGCATCGGGGGCGGTACTGAAGCTTTCTTT. Encoded protein: CASSIGGGTEAFF.

This clonotype was counted between two and nine times. The chain couples TRBV7-9 to TRBJ2-1, with 7 bases fitting TRBD1. This CDR3 has 14 residues. The germline V gene has CDR1 SEHNR and CDR2 FQNEAQ (reference sequence). The V segment lost 7 bases and the J segment 4 bases; nucleotides outside the gene matches: 7. CDR3 region: CASTVTGSYNEQFF. The CDR3 bases are TGTGCCAGCACCGTGACAGGGTCTTACAATGAGCAGTTCTTC.

This chain connects TRBV12-3 or TRBV12-4 to TRBJ1-2, with D hard to call. CDR3 length: 13 amino acids. Trimming removed 3 bases at V and 4 bases at J, with 9 bases between. CDR3 amino acids: CASSFRISYGYTF. CDR3 nucleotides: TGTGCCAGCAGTTTCAGGATCAGCTATGGCTACACCTTC.

This clonotype appeared a few times. V gene TRBV28 combines with J gene TRBJ1-2, with 9 positions matching TRBD1. Germline V gene data show CDR1 as MDHEN and CDR2 as SYDVKM. This CDR3 contains 17 residues. The V and J ends lost 6 bases and 0 bases, in that order; junction bases with no gene match: 11. In DNA, the CDR3 is TGTGCCAGCAGCCTGGGGGGACAGGGACAAGCTAACTATGGCTACACCTTC. This sequence encodes CASSLGGQGQANYGYTF.

This clonotype was observed a few times. The chain employs TRBV15 and TRBJ2-2; TRBD1 aligns across 9 bases. The J segment lost 2 bases and the V segment lost 1 base, leaving 8 bases of the junction unmatched. Germline loops: CDR1 LNHNV, CDR2 YYDKDF (reference sequence). The CDR3 is 18 residues long. The CDR3 spells CATSRVGEGQGNTGELFF. CDR3 nucleotides: TGTGCCACCAGCAGAGTGGGGGAGGGACAGGGTAACACCGGGGAGCTGTTTTTT.

This clonotype came up a few times. The chain combines TRBV29-1 with TRBJ2-1; 10 nucleotides line up with TRBD1. The length of the CDR3 is 14 residues. The V gene's germline CDR1 is SQVTM and CDR2 ANQGSEA. Trimming at V came to 6 bases and at J to 6 bases, leaving 8 bases not matched to a gene. The chain's CDR3 is CSVLGQGTVNEQFF. The DNA for the CDR3 is TGCAGCGTCTTGGGACAGGGGACGGTCAATGAGCAGTTCTTC.

In its sample, this clonotype was seen many times. The chain employs TRBV5-1 and TRBJ2-3; 7 bases align to TRBD1. The germline CDR1 and CDR2 sequences are SGHRS and YFSETQ. The CDR3 sequence is 14 residues long. The J segment lost 0 bases and the V segment lost 3 bases, leaving 1 base of the junction unmatched. The CDR3 region has the DNA TGCGCCAGCAGCTCGGGACAGAGCACAGATACGCAGTATTTT. It yields the protein CASSSGQSTDTQYF. The whole variable domain, filled in from reference TRBV5-1 and TRBJ2-3, reads KAGVTQTPRYLIKTRGQQVTLSCSPISGHRSVSWYQQTPGQGLQFLFEYFSETQRNKGNFPGRFSGRQFSNSRSEMNVSTLELGDSALYLCASSSGQSTDTQYFGPGTRLTVL.

This clonotype has only a few counts. This chain uses TRBV12-3 or TRBV12-4 with TRBJ2-5; D is perhaps TRBD1 or TRBD2 (5 bases each). The CDR3 spans 13 residues. V was pared by 3 bases and J by 2 bases, with 7 bases between. As DNA, the CDR3 is TGTGCCAGCAGTTTTGAGGGGCAAGAGACCCAGTACTTC. Translated: CASSFEGQETQYF.

This clonotype has a handful of counts. The chain combines TRBV29-1 with TRBJ1-2; TRBD1 matches at 9 bases. Germline V gene data show CDR1 as SQVTM and CDR2 as ANQGSEA. Trimming removed 7 bases from V and 6 bases from J; junction bases left unmatched: 6. The CDR3 runs 12 residues. The CDR3 protein is CSGADRGDGYTF. The DNA for the CDR3 is TGCAGCGGGGCTGACAGGGGGGATGGCTACACCTTC.

This rearrangement joins TRBV10-3 to TRBJ2-1, with no clear D. The CDR3 sequence is 13 residues long. Trimming shortened V by 6 bases and J by 3 bases, and 9 bases separated the two germline ends. Germline V gene lookup returns CDR1 ENHRY and CDR2 SYGVKD. The CDR3 reads CAIRETGYNEQFF. CDR3 in DNA: TGTGCCATCAGAGAGACTGGCTACAATGAGCAGTTCTTC.

The genes are TRBV5-1 and TRBJ2-5; possibly TRBD1 for D (6 bases). The CDR3 covers 14 residues. V lost 4 bases to trimming and J lost 1 base, with 11 bases between them. Per the germline V gene, CDR1 is SGHRS and CDR2 is YFSETQ. CDR3 DNA: TGCGCCAGCAGCCCTAGGGACATCCAAGAGACCCAGTACTTC. Translated: CASSPRDIQETQYF.

This clonotype came up a few times. This chain links TRBV29-1 with TRBJ1-1; 7 bases line up with TRBD1. Germline CDR1 is SQVTM and CDR2 is ANQGSEA. Trimming removed 5 bases from V and 3 bases from J; junction bases left unmatched: 6. The CDR3 covers 13 residues. CDR3 sequence: CSVNRGGDTEAFF. The CDR3 nucleotides read TGCAGCGTTAACAGGGGAGGCGACACTGAAGCTTTCTTT. The variable domain in full, completed from reference TRBV29-1 and TRBJ1-1, reads SAVISQKPSRDICQRGTSLTIQCQVDSQVTMMFWYRQQPGQSLTLIATANQGSEATYESGFVIDKFPISRPNLTFSTLTVSNMSPEDSSIYLCSVNRGGDTEAFFGQGTRLTVV.

A few counts support this clonotype. The J gene is TRBJ2-5, the V gene TRBV20-1; D gene uncertain. This CDR3 contains 15 residues. Germline CDR1 and CDR2: DFQATT and SNEGSKA (reference sequence). Trimming removed 0 bases from V and 5 bases from J, with 16 bases in between. The CDR3 coding sequence is TGCAGTGCTAGAGATCAGAGTGGGATCGGCGAGACCCAGTACTTC. Translating gives CSARDQSGIGETQYF.

This chain links TRBV20-1 with TRBJ2-7, with D perhaps matching TRBD1 or TRBD2 (5 bases each). Trimming left V 2 bases short and J 6 bases short, with 17 bases between. The CDR3 contains 14 residues. Germline V gene sequence: CDR1 DFQATT, CDR2 SNEGSKA (reference sequence). The CDR3 is CSARRDPNQVEQYF. The CDR3 DNA follows: TGCAGTGCTAGACGGGACCCCAACCAAGTCGAGCAGTACTTC.